This is a list of T cell receptor beta chains from one sample in a study of technical replicates of blood from a few donors. Repertoires were generated with immunoSEQ multiplex PCR, while TCRdb's copy carries only in-frame clones and drops some. The table has more than 13,000 clones, around 80% seen once; the top ten hold roughly an eighth. What was sequenced was PBMCs. These receptors were taken from a human donor in good health. The CDR3 runs from the conserved cysteine through the conserved F or W.

J gene: TRBJ2-2; V gene: TRBV27; CDR3 protein: CASSILTGGGGGELFF
J gene: TRBJ1-1; V gene: TRBV11-2; CDR3 protein: CASSLGLNTEAFF
J gene: TRBJ2-7; V gene: TRBV27; CDR3 protein: CASSRQPGQAYEQYF
J gene: TRBJ2-7; V gene: TRBV19; CDR3 protein: CASTPTGLANEQYF
J gene: TRBJ2-3; V gene: TRBV19; CDR3 protein: CASSIGLWSQGQYF
J gene: TRBJ2-5; V gene: TRBV5-1; CDR3 protein: CASSKHRDSPLLTQYF
J gene: TRBJ1-1; V gene: TRBV6-1; CDR3 protein: CASSEAPGQGNTEAFF
J gene: TRBJ2-7; V gene: TRBV2; CDR3 protein: CASSALYEQYF
J gene: TRBJ2-3; V gene: TRBV5-1; CDR3 protein: CASMTSSTDTQYF
J gene: TRBJ2-5; V gene: TRBV2; CDR3 protein: CASSEQSETQYF
J gene: TRBJ2-7; V gene: TRBV4-1; CDR3 protein: CASSQTDVEYEQYF
J gene: TRBJ2-7; V gene: TRBV10-1; CDR3 protein: CASSRETTDEQYF
J gene: TRBJ2-3; V gene: TRBV11-2; CDR3 protein: CASSFPGSGRTQYF
J gene: TRBJ2-7; V gene: TRBV19; CDR3 protein: CASSSRTSGTEQYF
J gene: TRBJ2-1; V gene: TRBV6-6; CDR3 protein: CASSTVARLRDEQFF
J gene: TRBJ2-2; V gene: TRBV28; CDR3 protein: CASTRQGLAGELFF
J gene: TRBJ2-5; V gene: TRBV18; CDR3 protein: CASSPAPGKQETQYF
J gene: TRBJ2-3; V gene: TRBV4-1; CDR3 protein: CASSHPGLAGGSEADTQYF
J gene: TRBJ2-3; V gene: TRBV5-6; CDR3 protein: CASSLFRRQGASTDTQYF
J gene: TRBJ2-1; V gene: TRBV6-1; CDR3 protein: CASRTPAGGPSEQFF
J gene: TRBJ2-3; V gene: TRBV4-1; CDR3 protein: CASSQATSGDTQYF
J gene: TRBJ2-1; V gene: TRBV5-1; CDR3 protein: CASTPTGGHNEQFF
J gene: TRBJ1-2; V gene: TRBV4-2; CDR3 protein: CASSQVGVRSYGYTF
J gene: TRBJ1-2; V gene: TRBV28; CDR3 protein: CASSPYRQLLNYGYTF
J gene: TRBJ2-7; V gene: TRBV4-1; CDR3 protein: CASSPVDRGSYEQYF
J gene: TRBJ1-2; V gene: TRBV29-1; CDR3 protein: CSVEADKYGYTF
J gene: TRBJ2-2; V gene: TRBV27; CDR3 protein: CASSFGTVAGELFF
J gene: TRBJ1-2; V gene: TRBV7-2; CDR3 protein: CASSLVGGGGGYTF
J gene: TRBJ2-1; V gene: TRBV6-1; CDR3 protein: CASSELVSAANYNEQFF
J gene: TRBJ2-7; V gene: TRBV6-5; CDR3 protein: CASSYGQTTYEQYF
J gene: TRBJ2-7; V gene: TRBV7-8; CDR3 protein: CASRSSGTYEQYF
J gene: TRBJ1-4; V gene: TRBV19; CDR3 protein: CASSEQGKLFF
J gene: TRBJ1-3; V gene: TRBV28; CDR3 protein: CASSLFFGTGGSGNTIYF
J gene: TRBJ1-5; V gene: TRBV2; CDR3 protein: CASAQGVGQPQHF
J gene: TRBJ1-4; V gene: TRBV7-2; CDR3 protein: CASSAAAGINEKLFF
J gene: TRBJ1-1; V gene: TRBV18; CDR3 protein: CASSPLSAGSEAFF
J gene: TRBJ2-1; V gene: TRBV11-2; CDR3 protein: CASSRRQGANNEQFF
J gene: TRBJ2-1; V gene: TRBV27; CDR3 protein: CASSSTSAGEQFF
J gene: TRBJ2-1; V gene: TRBV5-8; CDR3 protein: CASTRQGTSYNEQFF
J gene: TRBJ1-2; V gene: TRBV7-9; CDR3 protein: CASSLSPIFGYTF
J gene: TRBJ2-7; V gene: TRBV7-2; CDR3 protein: CASSPSGQGAGYEQYF
J gene: TRBJ1-1; V gene: TRBV11-1; CDR3 protein: CASSFSWGPEAFF
J gene: TRBJ2-7; V gene: TRBV18; CDR3 protein: CASSPTSDEQYF
J gene: TRBJ1-2; V gene: TRBV5-1; CDR3 protein: CASSEDRELNYGYTF
J gene: TRBJ1-5; V gene: TRBV7-8; CDR3 protein: CASSLARYSNQPQHF
J gene: TRBJ2-5; V gene: TRBV5-1; CDR3 protein: CASSLVQGRETQYF
J gene: TRBJ1-2; V gene: TRBV2; CDR3 protein: CASNQDRNNYGYTF
J gene: TRBJ2-7; V gene: TRBV5-6; CDR3 protein: CASSLPSGRPSSYEQYF
J gene: TRBJ2-7; V gene: TRBV28; CDR3 protein: CASTLGLISYEQYF
J gene: TRBJ1-4; V gene: TRBV7-9; CDR3 protein: CASSLVQGGEKLFF
J gene: TRBJ2-5; V gene: TRBV18; CDR3 protein: CASSPTPRGETQYF
J gene: TRBJ2-7; V gene: TRBV14; CDR3 protein: CASSQATTSAAYEQYF
J gene: TRBJ1-2; V gene: TRBV18; CDR3 protein: CASSPPPGQNSIWYGYTF
J gene: TRBJ1-1; V gene: TRBV5-6; CDR3 protein: CASSLLTANTEAFF
J gene: TRBJ2-7; V gene: TRBV5-1; CDR3 protein: CASSLSGGTSFSYEQYF